This T cell receptor beta chain was sequenced in a study of regulatory T cells in long-lasting Graves disease (dated by TCRdb to about 2021). With regard to the full study: Persistent Graves' disease was defined as persistently positive TSH receptor autoantibodies together with antithyroid drug treatment for over 5 years. Persistent Graves' disease patients were compared with newly diagnosed Graves' disease patients by peripheral blood TCR sequencing and RNA sequencing. The study took place in China and was registered as a clinical trial. TCR sequencing covered around 13 persistent and 20 or so newly diagnosed Graves' disease patients, some 35 samples in total. In the clinical cohort, patients with persistent Graves' disease had used antithyroid drugs for an average of roughly ten years.

Summary of the overall study and its limitations: More public clonotypes were shared among persistent patients (roughly 2,700) than among newly diagnosed patients (approximately 930). Compared with newly diagnosed patients, persistent Graves' disease patients had lower TCR Shannon entropy and fewer highly expanded clones, which suggests clonal expansion. Preferential use of TRBV28, TRBJ1-2 and TRBJ2-5 was observed in persistent disease, whereas TRBV20-1 and TRBJ2-1 were favored in newly diagnosed disease. Only peripheral blood was studied, because thyroid tissue, the primary lesion, was inaccessible. Only the TCR beta chain was sequenced and analyzed. The authors noted that the small sample size was a limitation that may lower accuracy.

The library relied on multiplex PCR. The instrument was an Illumina HiSeq 4000. To build TCR beta libraries, CDR3 regions were amplified by Arm-PCR using iRepertoire HTBI primers. Before sequencing, the PCR products went through gel purification. The study's own analysis went as follows. A total of roughly 65 TRBV and some 15 TRBJ segments were identified across samples and were used for gene usage analysis of CDR3 amino acid clonotypes. COPE and FqMerger were used to merge filtered high-quality paired reads into contigs. BLAST was used to align contigs to IMGT TRBV, TRBD and TRBJ reference genes, with CDR3 defined following IMGT. Highly expanded clones were defined as clonotypes with a frequency above 0.1%. Repertoire diversity was measured by Shannon entropy, and V-J evenness by the Gini coefficient. Clonotypes shared by more than one individual were considered public. Starting from the raw public reads, TCRdb applied fastp trimming at Q25, assembled clones with MiXCR and retained in-frame beta chains. Every entry covers one CDR3 protein and lists the most common genes and DNA from its rows. Here the V and J calls rest on TCRdb's processing, not on the authors' analysis. Present in this sample are hundreds of thousands of distinct CDR3 sequences, around 19% of which were seen just once. The ten largest clones take up 29% of the sample.

Turning to this clonotype: The antigen it binds to is not known. No base qualities exist here, and no much larger clone lies one base off it.

The sample's time point label is to be understood as: persistent/refractory GD, antithyroid drugs over 5 years with positive TRAb. RNA was extracted from PBMCs in TRIzol for both TCR sequencing and RNA sequencing. The diagnosis of Graves' disease followed American Thyroid Association guidelines. The patients came from an endocrinology department in Xi'an, China. Each patient gave approximately 10 milliliters of peripheral blood, collected in an EDTA anticoagulant tube. Ficoll Paque Plus density gradient separation was used to isolate PBMCs, and no further T cell sorting was done. An Agilent 2100 Bioanalyzer and agarose gel were used to assess RNA quality, and a NanoDrop 2000 was used to measure RNA concentration. Relative to germline, V is missing 2 bases and J is missing 7 bases, with 11 bases of the junction outside any gene match. The CDR3 runs 15 residues from the cysteine to the phenylalanine. CDR3 DNA only is kept here, 45 bases in frame from base 1. The germline V gene gives CDR1 as SGHRS and CDR2 as YFSETQ.

The sequences come from peripheral blood mononuclear cells (PBMCs), collected when the disease was refractory, from a patient treated with antithyroid drugs. The sequence links TRBV5-1 to TRBJ1-1; 7 central bases correspond to TRBD1. This TCR was recovered from a female donor with Graves disease. The base sequence is TGCGCCAGCAGCTTACTATCACAGGGGCCGGGTGAAGCTTTCTTT. This sequence encodes CASSLLSQGPGEAFF.